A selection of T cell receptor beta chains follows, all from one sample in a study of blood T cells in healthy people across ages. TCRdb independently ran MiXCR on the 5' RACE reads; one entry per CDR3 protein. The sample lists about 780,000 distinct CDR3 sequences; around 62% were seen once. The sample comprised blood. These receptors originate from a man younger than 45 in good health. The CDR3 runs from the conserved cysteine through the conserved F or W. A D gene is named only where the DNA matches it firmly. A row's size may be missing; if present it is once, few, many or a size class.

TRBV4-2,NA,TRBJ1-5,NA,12,CASRDGNQPQHF,TGTGCCAGCAGGGACGGCAATCAGCCCCAGCATTTT
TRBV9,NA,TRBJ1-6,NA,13,CASSGSGDSPLHF,TGTGCCAGCAGCGGGAGCGGTGATTCACCCCTCCACTTT
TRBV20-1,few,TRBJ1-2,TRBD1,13,CSARTGTVYGYTF,TGCAGTGCTAGGACCGGGACAGTGTATGGCTACACCTTC
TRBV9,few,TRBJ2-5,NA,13,CASSSSWVETQYF,TGTGCCAGCAGTTCTAGCTGGGTGGAGACCCAGTACTTC
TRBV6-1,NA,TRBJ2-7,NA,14,CASSRASESYEQYF,TGTGCCAGCAGCAGGGCGTCCGAATCCTACGAGCAGTACTTC
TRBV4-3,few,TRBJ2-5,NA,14,CASSQATGAETQYF,TGCGCCAGCAGCCAGGCTACTGGCGCCGAGACCCAGTACTTC
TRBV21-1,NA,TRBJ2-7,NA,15,CASSKGLTRPYEQYF,TGTGCCAGCAGCAAAGGATTAACTAGACCATACGAGCAGTACTTC
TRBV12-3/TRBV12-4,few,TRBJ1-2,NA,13,CASSRGSGGGYTF,TGTGCCAGCAGCCGAGGATCCGGGGGTGGCTACACCTTC
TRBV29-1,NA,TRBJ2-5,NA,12,CSGGEDQETQYF,TGCAGCGGGGGGGAGGACCAAGAGACCCAGTACTTC
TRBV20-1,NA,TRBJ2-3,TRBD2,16,CSARPSGGHSTDTQYF,TGCAGTGCAAGACCTAGCGGGGGACATAGCACAGATACGCAGTATTTT
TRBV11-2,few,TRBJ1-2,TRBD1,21,CASSFTIGGHRGQILDYGYTF,TGTGCCAGCAGCTTCACAATTGGGGGACACAGGGGGCAAATCTTGGACTATGGCTACACCTTC
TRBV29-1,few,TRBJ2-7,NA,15,CSVEGRVGDPYEQYF,TGCAGCGTTGAAGGACGTGTGGGGGACCCCTACGAGCAGTACTTC
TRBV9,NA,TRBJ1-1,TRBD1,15,CASSGDTGGRTEAFF,TGTGCCAGCAGCGGAGACACAGGGGGCAGGACTGAAGCTTTCTTT
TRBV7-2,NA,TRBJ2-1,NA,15,CASSLGVSWGAGKFF,TGTGCCAGCAGCTTAGGCGTTAGCTGGGGGGCCGGGAAGTTCTTC
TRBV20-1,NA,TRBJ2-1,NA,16,CSAPMSSAGSYNEQFF,TGCAGTGCCCCGATGAGTAGCGCTGGCTCCTACAACGAGCAGTTCTTC
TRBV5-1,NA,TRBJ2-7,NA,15,CASSSWSGRSYEQYF,TGCGCCAGCTCTTCCTGGAGCGGCAGATCCTACGAGCAGTACTTC
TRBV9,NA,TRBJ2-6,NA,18,CASSPLATASSGANVLTF,TGTGCCAGCAGCCCCCTGGCGACAGCTAGCTCTGGGGCCAACGTCCTGACTTTC
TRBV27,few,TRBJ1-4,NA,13,CASSSRTDEKLFF,TGTGCCAGCAGCTCCCGGACGGATGAAAAACTGTTTTTT
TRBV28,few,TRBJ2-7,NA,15,CASSSGRGLAYEQYF,TGTGCCAGCAGTTCCGGACGTGGCCTGGCGTACGAGCAGTACTTC
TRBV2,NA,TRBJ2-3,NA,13,CASSYLRQNTQYF,TGTGCCAGCAGCTACCTAAGACAGAATACGCAGTATTTT
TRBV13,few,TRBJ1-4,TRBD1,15,CASSFPSGGDEKLFF,TGTGCCAGCAGCTTCCCATCAGGGGGGGATGAAAAACTGTTTTTT
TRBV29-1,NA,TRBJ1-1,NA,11,CSVGISGEAFF,TGCAGCGTTGGGATCTCAGGTGAAGCTTTCTTT
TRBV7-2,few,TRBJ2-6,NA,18,CASSLTTGSRSGANVLTF,TGTGCCAGCAGCTTAACTACAGGTTCTCGCTCTGGGGCCAACGTCCTGACTTTC
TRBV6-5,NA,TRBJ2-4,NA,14,CASSRELAKNIQYF,TGTGCCAGCTCGCGTGAATTAGCCAAAAACATTCAGTACTTC
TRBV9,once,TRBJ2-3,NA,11,CASGVTDTQYF,TGTGCCAGCGGGGTCACAGATACGCAGTATTTT
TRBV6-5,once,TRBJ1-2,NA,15,CASSYSSAGSYGYTF,TGTGCCAGCAGTTACTCGTCGGCAGGGTCCTATGGCTACACCTTC
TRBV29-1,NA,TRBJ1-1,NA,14,CSVEYTTEGTEAFF,TGCAGCGTTGAATACACGACTGAGGGCACTGAAGCTTTCTTT
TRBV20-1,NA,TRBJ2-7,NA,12,CSASYSYYEQYF,TGCAGTGCTAGTTACAGCTACTACGAGCAGTACTTC
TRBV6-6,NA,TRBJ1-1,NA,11,CATRRTEEAFF,TGTGCCACCAGGAGGACGGAGGAAGCTTTCTTT
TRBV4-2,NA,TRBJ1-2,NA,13,CASSQERGNGYTF,TGTGCCAGCAGCCAAGAAAGGGGAAATGGCTACACCTTC
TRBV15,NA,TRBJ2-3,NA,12,CATSRDPDRWYF,TGTGCCACCAGCAGAGATCCAGATCGCTGGTATTTT
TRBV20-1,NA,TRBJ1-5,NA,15,CSAREGGGDVQPQHF,TGCAGTGCTAGAGAGGGGGGGGGAGACGTTCAGCCCCAGCATTTT
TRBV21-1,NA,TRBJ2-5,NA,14,CASRVKIHQETQYF,TGTGCCAGCAGGGTAAAGATACACCAAGAGACCCAGTACTTC
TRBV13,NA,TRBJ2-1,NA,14,CASSKVNPYNEQFF,TGTGCCAGCAGCAAGGTCAACCCTTACAATGAGCAGTTCTTC
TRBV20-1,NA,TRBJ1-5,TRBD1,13,CSFRGGLDQPQHF,TGCAGTTTCAGGGGGGGGTTGGATCAGCCCCAGCATTTT
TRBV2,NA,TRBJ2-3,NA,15,CASSPREVSTDTQYF,TGTGCCAGCAGCCCAAGGGAAGTCAGCACAGATACGCAGTATTTT
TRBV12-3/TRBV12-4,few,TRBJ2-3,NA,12,CASRVRTDTQYF,TGTGCCAGCAGAGTGAGAACAGATACGCAGTATTTT
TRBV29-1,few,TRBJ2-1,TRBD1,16,CSGLRGHRGHRNEQFF,TGCAGCGGACTCCGGGGTCACAGGGGGCATAGGAATGAGCAGTTCTTC
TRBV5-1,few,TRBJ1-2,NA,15,CASSMRTGDNYGYTF,TGCGCCAGCAGCATGCGGACGGGAGATAACTATGGCTACACCTTC
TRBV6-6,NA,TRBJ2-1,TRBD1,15,CASSFPGQGFVEQFF,TGTGCCAGCAGTTTCCCGGGACAGGGTTTCGTTGAGCAGTTCTTC
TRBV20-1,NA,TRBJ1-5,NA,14,CSAREAVSNQPQHF,TGCAGTGCTAGAGAAGCCGTTAGCAATCAGCCCCAGCATTTT
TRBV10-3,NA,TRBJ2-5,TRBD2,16,CAISESPASGEETQYF,TGTGCCATCAGTGAGTCGCCGGCTAGCGGGGAAGAGACCCAGTACTTC
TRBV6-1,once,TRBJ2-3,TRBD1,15,CASLQGAVNADTQYF,TGTGCCAGCCTACAGGGGGCGGTTAATGCAGATACGCAGTATTTT